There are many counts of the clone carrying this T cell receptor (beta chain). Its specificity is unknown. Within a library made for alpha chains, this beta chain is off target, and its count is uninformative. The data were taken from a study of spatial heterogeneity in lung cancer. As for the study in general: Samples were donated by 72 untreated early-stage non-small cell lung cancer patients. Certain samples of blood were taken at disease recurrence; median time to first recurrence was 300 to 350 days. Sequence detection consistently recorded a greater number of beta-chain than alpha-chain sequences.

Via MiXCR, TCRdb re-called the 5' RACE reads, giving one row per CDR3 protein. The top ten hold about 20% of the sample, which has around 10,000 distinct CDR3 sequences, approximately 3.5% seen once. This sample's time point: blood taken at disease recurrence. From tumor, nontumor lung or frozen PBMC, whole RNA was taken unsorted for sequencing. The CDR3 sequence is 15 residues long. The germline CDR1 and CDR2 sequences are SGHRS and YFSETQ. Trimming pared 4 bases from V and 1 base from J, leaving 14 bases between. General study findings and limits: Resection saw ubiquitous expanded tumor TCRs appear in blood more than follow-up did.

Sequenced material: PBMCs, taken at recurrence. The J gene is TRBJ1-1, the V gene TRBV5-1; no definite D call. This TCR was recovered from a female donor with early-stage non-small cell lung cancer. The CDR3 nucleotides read TGCGCCAGCAGCCTCCTCATGCGGGCGAACACTGAAGCTTTCTTT. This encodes CASSLLMRANTEAFF.